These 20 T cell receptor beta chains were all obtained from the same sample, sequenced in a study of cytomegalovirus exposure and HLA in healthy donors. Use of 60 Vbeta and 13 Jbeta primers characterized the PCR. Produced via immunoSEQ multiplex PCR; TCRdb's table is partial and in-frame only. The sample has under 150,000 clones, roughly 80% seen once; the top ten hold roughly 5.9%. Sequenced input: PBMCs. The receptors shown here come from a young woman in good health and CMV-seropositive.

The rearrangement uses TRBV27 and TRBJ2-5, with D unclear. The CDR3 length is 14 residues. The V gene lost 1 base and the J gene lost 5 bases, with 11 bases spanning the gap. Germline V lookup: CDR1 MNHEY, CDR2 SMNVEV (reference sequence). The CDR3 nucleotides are TGTGCCAGCAGTTTATTTCCAGGCCCCGAGACCCAGTACTTC. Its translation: CASSLFPGPETQYF.

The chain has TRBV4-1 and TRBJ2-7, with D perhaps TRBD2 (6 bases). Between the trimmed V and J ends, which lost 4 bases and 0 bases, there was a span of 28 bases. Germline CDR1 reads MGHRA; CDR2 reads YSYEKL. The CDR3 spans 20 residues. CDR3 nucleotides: TGCGCCAGCAGCCGCCACCTGTACTTGACCGGGACTCGAAGCTCCTACGAGCAGTACTTC. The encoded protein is CASSRHLYLTGTRSSYEQYF.

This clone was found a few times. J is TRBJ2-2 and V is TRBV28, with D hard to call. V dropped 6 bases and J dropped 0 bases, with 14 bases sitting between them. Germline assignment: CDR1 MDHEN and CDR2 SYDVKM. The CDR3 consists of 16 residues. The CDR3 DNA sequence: TGTGCCAGCAGAAATGACGGAGATACGAACACCGGGGAGCTGTTTTTT. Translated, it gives CASRNDGDTNTGELFF.

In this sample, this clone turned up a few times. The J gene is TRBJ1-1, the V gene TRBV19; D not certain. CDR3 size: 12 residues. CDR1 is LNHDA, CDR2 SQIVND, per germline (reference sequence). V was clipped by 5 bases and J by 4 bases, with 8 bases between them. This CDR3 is CASSRESTEAFF. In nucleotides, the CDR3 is TGTGCCAGTAGTCGGGAGAGCACTGAAGCTTTCTTT. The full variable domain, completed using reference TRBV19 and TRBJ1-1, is DGGITQSPKYLFRKEGQNVTLSCEQNLNHDAMYWYRQDPGQGLRLIYYSQIVNDFQKGDIAEGYSVSREKKESFPLTVTSAQKNPTAFYLCASSRESTEAFFGQGTRLTVV.

CDR3 sequence: CAWKGPGGSPLHF. Here the CDR3 DNA reads TGTGCCTGGAAAGGGCCCGGAGGTTCACCCCTCCACTTT. The rearrangement joins TRBV30 to TRBJ1-6; D is unresolved. Trimming removed 4 bases from V and 9 bases from J, with 13 bases in between. Germline assignment: CDR1 GTSNPN and CDR2 SVGIG (reference sequence). The CDR3 contains 13 residues. Based on the CDR3 plus reference TRBV30 and TRBJ1-6, the full variable domain is SQTIHQWPATLVQPVGSPLSLECTVEGTSNPNLYWYRQAAGRGLQLLFYSVGIGQISSEVPQNLSASRPQDRQFILSSKKLLLSDSGFYLCAWKGPGGSPLHFGNGTRLTVT.

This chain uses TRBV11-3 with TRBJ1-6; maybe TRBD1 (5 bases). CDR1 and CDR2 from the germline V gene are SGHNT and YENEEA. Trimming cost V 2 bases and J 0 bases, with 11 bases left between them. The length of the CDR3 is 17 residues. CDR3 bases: TGTGCCAGCAGCTTATCAGGGATCAGCTCCTATAATTCACCCCTCCACTTT. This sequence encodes CASSLSGISSYNSPLHF.

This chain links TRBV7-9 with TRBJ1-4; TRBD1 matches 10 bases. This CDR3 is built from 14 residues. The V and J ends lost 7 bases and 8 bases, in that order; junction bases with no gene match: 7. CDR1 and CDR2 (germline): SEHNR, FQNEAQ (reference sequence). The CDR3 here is CASTPGQGTEKLFF. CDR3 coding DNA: TGTGCCAGCACACCGGGACAGGGGACAGAAAAACTGTTTTTT.

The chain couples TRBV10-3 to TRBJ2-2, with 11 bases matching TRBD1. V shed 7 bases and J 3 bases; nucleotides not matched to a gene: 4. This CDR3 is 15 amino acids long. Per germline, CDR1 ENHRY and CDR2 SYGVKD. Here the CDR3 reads CAITGQGADTGELFF. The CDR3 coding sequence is TGTGCCATCACCGGACAGGGGGCGGACACCGGGGAGCTGTTTTTT.

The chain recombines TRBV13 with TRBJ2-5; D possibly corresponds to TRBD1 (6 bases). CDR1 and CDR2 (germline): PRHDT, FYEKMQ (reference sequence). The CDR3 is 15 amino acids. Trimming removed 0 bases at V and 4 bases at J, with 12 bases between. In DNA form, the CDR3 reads TGTGCCAGCAGCTTAGGTCAGGGGATGGGAGAGACCCAGTACTTC. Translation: CASSLGQGMGETQYF.

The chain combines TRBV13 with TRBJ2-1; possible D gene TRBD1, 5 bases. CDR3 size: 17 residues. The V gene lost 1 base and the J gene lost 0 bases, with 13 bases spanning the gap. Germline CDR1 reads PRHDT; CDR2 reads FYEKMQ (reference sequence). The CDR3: CASSLVQGPSSYNEQFF. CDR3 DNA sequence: TGTGCCAGCAGCTTAGTTCAGGGCCCAAGCTCCTACAATGAGCAGTTCTTC.

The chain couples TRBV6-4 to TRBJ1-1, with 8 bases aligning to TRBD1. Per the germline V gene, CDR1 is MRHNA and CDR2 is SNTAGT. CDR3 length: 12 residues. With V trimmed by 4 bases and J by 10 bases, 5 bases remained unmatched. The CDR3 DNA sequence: TGTGCCAGCAGTGGTGGACAGGGACGAGCTTTCTTT. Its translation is CASSGGQGRAFF.

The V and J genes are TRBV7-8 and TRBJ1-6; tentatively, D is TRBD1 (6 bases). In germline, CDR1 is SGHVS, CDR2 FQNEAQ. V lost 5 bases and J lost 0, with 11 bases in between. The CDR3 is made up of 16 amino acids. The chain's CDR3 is CASSNRASSYNSPLHF. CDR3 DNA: TGTGCCAGCAGCAACAGGGCTAGCTCCTATAATTCACCCCTCCACTTT. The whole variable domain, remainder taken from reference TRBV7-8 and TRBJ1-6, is GAGVSQSPRYKVAKRGQDVALRCDPISGHVSLFWYQQALGQGPEFLTYFQNEAQLDKSGLPSDRFFAERPEGSVSTLKIQRTQQEDSAVYLCASSNRASSYNSPLHFGNGTRLTVT.

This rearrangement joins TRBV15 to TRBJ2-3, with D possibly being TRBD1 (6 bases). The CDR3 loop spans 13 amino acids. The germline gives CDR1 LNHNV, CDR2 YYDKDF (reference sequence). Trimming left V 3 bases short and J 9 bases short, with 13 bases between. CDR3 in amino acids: CATSSNNRDTQYF. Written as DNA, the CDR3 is TGTGCCACCAGCAGTAACAACAGGGACACGCAGTATTTT.

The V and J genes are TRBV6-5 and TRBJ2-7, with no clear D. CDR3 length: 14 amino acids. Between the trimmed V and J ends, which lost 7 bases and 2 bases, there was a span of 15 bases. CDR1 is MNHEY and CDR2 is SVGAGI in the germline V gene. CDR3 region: CASKLHSLTYEQYF. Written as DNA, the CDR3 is TGTGCCAGCAAATTACACAGCCTTACCTACGAGCAGTACTTC.

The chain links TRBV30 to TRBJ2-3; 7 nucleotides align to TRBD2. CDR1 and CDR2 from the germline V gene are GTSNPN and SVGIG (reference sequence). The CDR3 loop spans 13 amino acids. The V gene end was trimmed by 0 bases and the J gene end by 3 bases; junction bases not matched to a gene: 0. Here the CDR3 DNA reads TGTGCCTGGAGTGTAGCGGGGACAGATACGCAGTATTTT. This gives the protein CAWSVAGTDTQYF.

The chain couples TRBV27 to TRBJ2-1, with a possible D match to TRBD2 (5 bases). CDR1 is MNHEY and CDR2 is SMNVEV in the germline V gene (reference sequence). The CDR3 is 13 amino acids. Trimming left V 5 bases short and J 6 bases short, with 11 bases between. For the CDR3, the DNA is TGTGCCAGCAGTGCTGGACTTCGCAATGAGCAGTTCTTC. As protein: CASSAGLRNEQFF.

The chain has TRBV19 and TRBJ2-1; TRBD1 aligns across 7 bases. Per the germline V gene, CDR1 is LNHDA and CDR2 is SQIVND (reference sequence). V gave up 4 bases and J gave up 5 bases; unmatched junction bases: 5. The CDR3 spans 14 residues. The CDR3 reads CASSNRQGNNEQFF. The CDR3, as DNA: TGTGCCAGTAGTAACCGACAGGGAAACAATGAGCAGTTCTTC. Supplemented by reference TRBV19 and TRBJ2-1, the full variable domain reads DGGITQSPKYLFRKEGQNVTLSCEQNLNHDAMYWYRQDPGQGLRLIYYSQIVNDFQKGDIAEGYSVSREKKESFPLTVTSAQKNPTAFYLCASSNRQGNNEQFFGPGTRLTVL.

In nucleotides, the CDR3 is TGCGCCAGCAGCTTCGTTGCTAGCGGGAGGGGGAATGAGCAGTTCTTC. It is translated as CASSFVASGRGNEQFF. The chain has TRBV5-1 and TRBJ2-1; 12 bases are a match to TRBD2. The junction had 7 bases not matched to a gene; V was cut back by 2 bases and J by 7 bases. Germline CDR1 reads SGHRS; CDR2 reads YFSETQ. The CDR3 runs to 16 residues.

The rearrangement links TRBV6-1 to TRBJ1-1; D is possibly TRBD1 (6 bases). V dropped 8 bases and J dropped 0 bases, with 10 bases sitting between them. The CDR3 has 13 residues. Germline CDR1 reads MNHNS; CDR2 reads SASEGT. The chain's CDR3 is CASLDSMNTEAFF. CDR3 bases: TGTGCCAGCCTGGACAGCATGAACACTGAAGCTTTCTTT.

DNA for the CDR3: TGTGCCAGCTCAATCGGACAGGGGGGCAACGAGCAGTACTTC. Protein sequence: CASSIGQGGNEQYF. This sequence joins TRBV18 and TRBJ2-7, with 10 bases that match TRBD1. CDR3 length: 14 amino acids. The germline V gene has CDR1 KGHSH and CDR2 LQKENI. Trimming at V came to 5 bases and at J to 5 bases, leaving 6 bases not matched to a gene.